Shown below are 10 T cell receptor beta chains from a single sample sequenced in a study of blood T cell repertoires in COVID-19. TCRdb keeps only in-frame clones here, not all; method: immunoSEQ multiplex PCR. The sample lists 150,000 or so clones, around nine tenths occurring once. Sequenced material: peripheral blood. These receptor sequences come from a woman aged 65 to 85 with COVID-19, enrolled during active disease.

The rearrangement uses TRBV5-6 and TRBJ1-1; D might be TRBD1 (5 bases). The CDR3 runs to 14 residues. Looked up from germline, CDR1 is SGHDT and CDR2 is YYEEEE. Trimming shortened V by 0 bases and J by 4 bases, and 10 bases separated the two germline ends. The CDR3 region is CASSLAGSSTEAFF. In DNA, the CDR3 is TGTGCCAGCAGCTTGGCAGGGTCGAGCACTGAAGCTTTCTTT.

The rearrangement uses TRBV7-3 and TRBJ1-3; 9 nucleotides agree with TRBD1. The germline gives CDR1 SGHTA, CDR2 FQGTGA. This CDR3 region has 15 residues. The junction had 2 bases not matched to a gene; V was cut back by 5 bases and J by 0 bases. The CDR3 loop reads CASSPTGGSGNTIYF. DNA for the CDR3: TGTGCCAGCAGCCCGACAGGGGGCTCTGGAAACACCATATATTTT.

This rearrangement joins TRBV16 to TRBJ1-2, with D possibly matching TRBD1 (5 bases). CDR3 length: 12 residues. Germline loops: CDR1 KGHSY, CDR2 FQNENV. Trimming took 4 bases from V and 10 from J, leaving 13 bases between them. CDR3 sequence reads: CASSRSRTLYTF. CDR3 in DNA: TGTGCCAGCAGCCGTTCGAGGACACTCTACACCTTC.

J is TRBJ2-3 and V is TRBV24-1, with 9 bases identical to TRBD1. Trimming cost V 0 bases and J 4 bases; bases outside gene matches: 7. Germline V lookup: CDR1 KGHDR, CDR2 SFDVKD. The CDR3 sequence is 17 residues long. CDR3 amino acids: CATSDLKGTGWPDTQYF. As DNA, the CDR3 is TGTGCCACCAGTGATTTGAAGGGGACAGGGTGGCCAGATACGCAGTATTTT.

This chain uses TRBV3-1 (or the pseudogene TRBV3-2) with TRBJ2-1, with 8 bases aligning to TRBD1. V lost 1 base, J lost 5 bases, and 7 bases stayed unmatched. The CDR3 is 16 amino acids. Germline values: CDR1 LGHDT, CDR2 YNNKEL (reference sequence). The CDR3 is CASSQVGTGTDNEQFF. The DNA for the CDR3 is TGTGCCAGCAGCCAAGTTGGGACAGGAACGGACAATGAGCAGTTCTTC.

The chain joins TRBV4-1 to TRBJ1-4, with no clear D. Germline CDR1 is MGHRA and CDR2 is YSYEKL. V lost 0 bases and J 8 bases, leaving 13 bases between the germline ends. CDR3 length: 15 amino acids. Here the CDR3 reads CASSQDPGIGEKLFF. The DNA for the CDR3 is TGCGCCAGCAGCCAAGATCCGGGGATTGGCGAAAAACTGTTTTTT.

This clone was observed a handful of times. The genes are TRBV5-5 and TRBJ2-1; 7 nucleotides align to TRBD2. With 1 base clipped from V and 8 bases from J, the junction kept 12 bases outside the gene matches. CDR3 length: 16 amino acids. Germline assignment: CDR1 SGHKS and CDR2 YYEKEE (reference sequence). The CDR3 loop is CASSLNLAVKGDEQFF. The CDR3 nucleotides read TGTGCCAGCAGCTTGAATCTAGCGGTGAAAGGCGATGAGCAGTTCTTC.

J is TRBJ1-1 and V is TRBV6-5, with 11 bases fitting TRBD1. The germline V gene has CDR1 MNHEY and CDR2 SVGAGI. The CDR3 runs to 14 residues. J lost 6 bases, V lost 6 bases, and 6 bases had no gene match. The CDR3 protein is CASRGTGGNSEAFF. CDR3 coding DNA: TGTGCCAGCAGGGGGACAGGGGGAAATTCTGAAGCTTTCTTT.

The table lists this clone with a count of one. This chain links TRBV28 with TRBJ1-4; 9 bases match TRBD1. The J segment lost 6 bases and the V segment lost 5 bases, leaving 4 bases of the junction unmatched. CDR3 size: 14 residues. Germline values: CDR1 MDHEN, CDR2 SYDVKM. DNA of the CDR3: TGTGCCAGCAGTCAGACAGGGGGAGATGAAAAACTGTTTTTT. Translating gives CASSQTGGDEKLFF.

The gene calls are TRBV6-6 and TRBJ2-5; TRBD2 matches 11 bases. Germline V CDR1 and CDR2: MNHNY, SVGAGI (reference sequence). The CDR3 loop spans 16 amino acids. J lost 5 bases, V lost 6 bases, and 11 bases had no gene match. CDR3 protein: CASSTGLAGGRETQYF. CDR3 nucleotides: TGTGCCAGCAGCACCGGTCTAGCGGGGGGACGGGAGACCCAGTACTTC.